This TCR beta chain was identified during a study of shared clonotypes between healthy human individuals. Findings of the study overall: Memory subsets had estimated richness that was generally smaller than that of naive subsets. Shared clonotypes across all four donors exceeded non-shared ones in generation probability. Clonotype sharing levels among donors were expected to vary with sequencing depth. The sole specimen, blood, was sampled, and tissue repertoires likely differ.

As regards this clone: Its specificity is unknown.

In the naive CD8 group, cells lacked CD45RO and were positively selected for CCR7, so terminally differentiated effector memory CD45RA+ cells were left out. The data were produced by immunoSEQ multiplex PCR, yet TCRdb's version contains in-frame clones alone and is incomplete. The sample holds roughly 2,000,000 clones, around 93% seen once. CDR3 length: 16 amino acids. CDR1 is SGHVS, CDR2 FQNEAQ, per germline. V was trimmed by 0 bases and J by 2 bases, leaving 14 bases between them. The origin of this receptor is a young man in good health. Some clones in this sample may be carry-over from other donors' samples. V gene TRBV7-8 combines with J gene TRBJ2-7, with a weak D call TRBD1 (6 bases). The sample consisted of naive CD8+ T cells from PBMCs. Written as DNA, the CDR3 is TGTGCCAGCAGCTTAGCTCCCTCAGGGGTCCCCTACGAGCAGTACTTC. It specifies CASSLAPSGVPYEQYF. The full variable domain, completed using reference TRBV7-8 and TRBJ2-7, is GAGVSQSPRYKVAKRGQDVALRCDPISGHVSLFWYQQALGQGPEFLTYFQNEAQLDKSGLPSDRFFAERPEGSVSTLKIQRTQQEDSAVYLCASSLAPSGVPYEQYFGPGTRLTVT.